Sequencing of this T cell receptor (beta chain) was carried out in a study of blood T cell repertoires in COVID-19. Study-level information: Sites across the United States, Italy and Spain contributed samples from acute and convalescent COVID-19. T cells, B-cell-depleted T cells, or PBMCs provided the cDNA or gDNA that served as material.

TCRdb's table, derived via immunoSEQ multiplex PCR, lists solely in-frame clones and lacks some. This table has some 120,000 clones, about three quarters appearing once. Germline V gene data show CDR1 as LNHNV and CDR2 as YYDKDF (reference sequence). The V end lost 4 bases, the J end lost 3 bases, and 5 bases lay between the germline ends. CDR3 length: 12 residues. The chain recombines TRBV15 with TRBJ2-3, with no clear D. The sequence was collected from a woman between 70 and 85 years old with acute or convalescent COVID-19. Sequences were obtained from peripheral blood. The CDR3 nucleotides read TGTGCCACCAGCATACGGACAGATACGCAGTATTTT. It codes for CATSIRTDTQYF. Drawing the rest from reference TRBV15 and TRBJ2-3, the complete variable domain is DAMVIQNPRYQVTQFGKPVTLSCSQTLNHNVMYWYQQKSSQAPKLLFHYYDKDFNNEADTPDNFQSRRPNTSFCFLDIRSPGLGDTAMYLCATSIRTDTQYFGPGTRLTVL.